This T cell receptor (beta chain) was captured in a study of cytomegalovirus exposure and HLA in healthy donors. Study details: HLA-typed donors were the source of around 80 million unique TCRs, which an early data release held.

As regards this clone: Antigen: not known.

Despite likely unrecorded immune exposures, the donors were nominally healthy at the time of sampling. Findings and limits, study-wide: Further analysis, carried out later, found HLA-associated TCR beta chains more clonally expanded than equally common other chains.

Germline V lookup: CDR1 SGHAT, CDR2 FQDESV (reference sequence). The germline V and J ends were trimmed by 5 bases and 5 bases, with 13 bases remaining between them. The CDR3 loop spans 15 amino acids. PCR employed 60 Vbeta and 13 Jbeta primers. The data were produced by immunoSEQ multiplex PCR, yet TCRdb's version contains in-frame clones alone and is incomplete. The sample consists of roughly 130,000 clones, roughly 80% of them appearing once. The receptor comes from a man between 35 and 55 years old in good health and CMV-seronegative. The sample was PBMCs. The V and J genes are TRBV11-1 and TRBJ1-6, with D possibly being TRBD1 (6 bases). In DNA form, the CDR3 reads TGTGCCAGCAGCGGGAGACAGGCCGATAATTCACCCCTCCACTTT. It specifies CASSGRQADNSPLHF.